This TCR beta chain was retrieved from a study of blood T cells in healthy people across ages (dated by TCRdb to between 2015 and 2016). In terms of the full investigation: In model experiments, roughly one uniquely barcoded TCR beta cDNA molecule per two T cells was captured by template switching. To avoid experimental bias, donors of different ages were distributed randomly across sequencing lanes. To track age-related changes in TCR beta repertoire diversity, the study relied on deep sequencing normalized with unique cDNA molecular identifiers. Using the same blood draw, the study looked at two additional independent replicas of 1 million unique cDNA reads for two donors, one aged 18 to 29 and the other aged 80 or older. Four age groups were formed from the donors: young (average 16 years), middle-aged (more than 35), aged (roughly 58) and long-lived (about 75).

Library preparation was by 5' RACE. These reads were obtained on an Illumina HiSeq 2500. A second PCR of roughly 6 to 11 cycles was performed with a sample-barcoded 5' primer and a J-beta primer mix. Each TCR beta cDNA molecule received a unique molecular identifier from a template-switch 5' adaptor carrying 12 random nucleotides. Each sample yielded at least 2.5 million CDR3-containing paired-end reads. First-strand cDNA was synthesized from all RNA with the Mint cDNA synthesis kit, primed by a TRBC-specific oligonucleotide. Following uracil-DNA glycosylase treatment, a first 18-cycle PCR with universal primers M1SS and BC2_uni_R was performed on all cDNA. The study's own analysis went as follows. For normalization, 1 million high-quality reads, each with a distinct molecular identifier, were randomly selected from each sample. Instead of being binned into consensus sequences, reads with shared molecular identifiers were discarded. CDR3 identification, clonotype clustering and error correction used MiTCR with a Q25 quality threshold and the strictest error-elimination algorithm. A nonparametric unseen species model using Euler transformation provided a lower-bound estimate of total TCR beta diversity. The public reads were run again by TCRdb, first through fastp at Q25 and then through MiXCR, and only productive beta chains were kept. Rows with one shared CDR3 protein collapse into an entry with the most common genes and DNA. These V and J calls originate from TCRdb's pipeline instead of the authors' own analysis. For this sample the table gives fewer than 700,000 distinct CDR3 sequences, of which about 45% were detected only once. The ten largest clonotypes hold 20% to 25% of the sample.

The donors were roughly 38 Caucasian individuals from Russia, aged roughly 6 to 90 years, who were systemically healthy. Each donor gave ten milliliters of peripheral blood, collected into EDTA-treated Vacutainer tubes. PBMCs were isolated by Ficoll-Paque density-gradient centrifugation, with at least 6.5 million obtained per sample. Total RNA, at least 5.5 micrograms per sample, was extracted from PBMCs with Trizol reagent. Naive CD45RAhigh/CD27high T cell percentages were measured by flow cytometry on a PBMC aliquot from every donor. What the research found in general, with its limitations: Because donor CMV infection status was unknown, age-related changes in expanded clonotypes were potentially confounded. Since profiling was done on bulk unsorted PBMCs, naive and antigen-experienced compartments could not be conclusively compared. As age increased, observed TCR beta diversity per million T cells dropped in a roughly linear way, and a significant reduction was already evident by age roughly 40. The percentage of naive T cells measured by flow cytometry correlated strongly with observed TCR beta diversity. Estimates of total diversity from one million sequenced T cells were regarded as lower bounds and underestimates. The long-lived group showed more naive CD4+ T cells, fewer expanded clones and increased TCR diversity than the aged group, suggesting age selection.

With regard to this clonotype: Its antigen is unknown. One end of the junction fails to match germline, which may point to a read error.

The germline V gene gives CDR1 as MNHEY and CDR2 as SVGAGI. The CDR3 covers 12 residues, taking in both the cysteine and the phenylalanine. Only CDR3 DNA remains: 36 bases, in frame from the first base. The TCR comes from a man older than 75 in good health. Rearrangement joined TRBV6-5 to TRBJ2-4, with TRBD2 as a weak D call on 5 bases. The sequenced sample was blood. The nucleotide sequence is given as TGTGCCAGCAGTTACGCGGAGGAGGTTACCCCCTTC. Translation gives CASSYAEEVTPF.